Each of the 17 T cell receptor beta chains below was sequenced from the same sample in a study of T cell responses to AZD1222 COVID-19 vaccine. The assay was immunoSEQ multiplex PCR, and TCRdb's table has in-frame clones only and misses some. Of roughly 100,000 clones listed, roughly 80% were seen once; the top ten hold less than 6%. Sequencing was performed on peripheral blood, taken on day 0 of AZD1222 vaccination. Receptors were obtained from an adult in good health.

This rearrangement joins TRBV5-1 to TRBJ2-2; D is perhaps TRBD1 (5 bases). Germline CDR1 is SGHRS and CDR2 is YFSETQ. Trimming shortened V by 5 bases and J by 4 bases, and 12 bases separated the two germline ends. The CDR3 is 14 residues long. Here the CDR3 DNA reads TGCGCCAGCAGTCCCCAGGGTAGCACCGGGGAGCTGTTTTTT. This sequence encodes CASSPQGSTGELFF.

The chain combines TRBV3-1 (or the pseudogene TRBV3-2) with TRBJ1-4; D ambiguous. Germline CDR1 and CDR2: LGHDT and YNNKEL (reference sequence). The V end was cut by 4 bases, the J end by 7 bases, with 16 bases between. This CDR3 has 15 residues. This CDR3 reads CASSPLLGRGEKLFF. The CDR3 DNA reads TGTGCCAGCAGCCCCCTTCTGGGAAGAGGTGAAAAACTGTTTTTT.

CDR3 loop: CASSHDREWGNEQFF. Here the CDR3 DNA reads TGTGCCAGCAGCCACGACAGGGAATGGGGGAATGAGCAGTTCTTC. This chain connects TRBV6-2 or TRBV6-3 to TRBJ2-1; 7 positions match TRBD1. The germline CDR1 and CDR2 sequences are MNHEY and SVGEGT. Trimming removed 6 bases from V and 7 bases from J; junction bases left unmatched: 12. The CDR3 has 15 residues.

V gene TRBV4-3 combines with J gene TRBJ2-5; D unresolved. V lost 4 bases to trimming and J lost 1 base, with 7 bases between them. The CDR3 is made up of 13 amino acids. Germline CDR1 is LGHNA and CDR2 is YSLEER. The CDR3 loop is CASSLTIQETQYF. The CDR3 DNA reads as TGCGCCAGCAGCCTGACCATCCAAGAGACCCAGTACTTC.

This rearrangement joins TRBV6-2 or TRBV6-3 to TRBJ1-2; TRBD1 matches at 7 bases. The germline gives CDR1 MNHEY, CDR2 SVGEGT. The ends lost 4 bases at V and 5 bases at J; junction bases unmatched: 7. The CDR3 totals 14 residues. CDR3 sequence reads: CASSSPGQRYGYTF. As DNA, the CDR3 is TGTGCCAGCAGTTCTCCGGGACAGAGATATGGCTACACCTTC.

A word on this clone: A much larger clone lies one base from this, so it may be a read error. The chain couples TRBV6-5 to TRBJ1-2, with D tentatively TRBD1 (6 bases). Trimming removed 7 bases from V and 8 bases from J, with 14 bases in between. CDR3 length: 12 residues. Germline V CDR1 and CDR2: MNHEY, SVGAGI. The CDR3 DNA is TGTGCCAGCATGGGGGCGGGGGGAGGCTACACCTTC. It specifies CASMGAGGGYTF.

This sequence joins TRBV9 and TRBJ2-2; 14 nucleotides align to TRBD2. Germline V lookup: CDR1 SGDLS, CDR2 YYNGEE. V lost 3 bases and J lost 0; bases outside the gene matches: 7. CDR3 length equals 19 residues. The CDR3 nucleotides read TGTGCCAGCAGCGCCCTGTGGACTAGCGGGGGGCCGAACACCGGGGAGCTGTTTTTT. Protein product: CASSALWTSGGPNTGELFF.

This clone has a single count. The V call is TRBV5-4, the J call TRBJ2-5, with 7 bases that match TRBD1. The CDR3 runs to 14 residues. Germline V lookup: CDR1 SGHNT, CDR2 YYREEE (reference sequence). Trimming at V came to 4 bases and at J to 2 bases, leaving 5 bases not matched to a gene. The CDR3 spells CASSRGLLQETQYF. Written as DNA, the CDR3 is TGTGCCAGCAGCAGGGGGCTTCTACAAGAGACCCAGTACTTC.

The rearrangement uses TRBV6-5 and TRBJ2-1; D is perhaps TRBD1 (6 bases). V was cut by 6 bases and J by 5 bases, with 14 bases left in between. CDR3 length equals 14 residues. Per the germline V gene, CDR1 is MNHEY and CDR2 is SVGAGI. CDR3 residues: CASSRGYGDNEQFF. Written as DNA, the CDR3 is TGTGCCAGCAGCAGGGGATACGGGGACAATGAGCAGTTCTTC.

The chain has TRBV3-1 (or the pseudogene TRBV3-2) and TRBJ2-7, with TRBD1 as a possible D gene (6 bases). Germline V lookup: CDR1 LGHDT, CDR2 YNNKEL (reference sequence). This CDR3 has 14 residues. Trimming removed 4 bases from V and 0 bases from J, with 10 bases in between. CDR3 sequence (DNA): TGTGCCAGCAGCCGGACAGTAAGCTCCTACGAGCAGTACTTC. Encoded protein: CASSRTVSSYEQYF.

The gene calls are TRBV6-2 or TRBV6-3 and TRBJ1-1; D is ambiguous. The germline V gene has CDR1 MNHEY and CDR2 SVGEGT. This CDR3 has 14 residues. The ends were cut back, 5 bases at V and 3 bases at J, with 13 bases in the middle. CDR3 region: CASSLLRADTEAFF. DNA for the CDR3: TGTGCCAGCAGTCTCCTCCGGGCGGACACTGAAGCTTTCTTT.

This clone was detected only once. The gene calls are TRBV6-6 and TRBJ1-2; D is ambiguous. V was clipped by 4 bases and J by 7 bases, with 16 bases between them. This CDR3 has 14 residues. The germline CDR1 and CDR2 sequences are MNHNY and SVGAGI (reference sequence). CDR3 nucleotides: TGTGCCAGCAGTTCCGGCGGGTCTAGCCTTGGCTACACCTTC. Protein: CASSSGGSSLGYTF.

This clone was observed a single time. V and J are TRBV20-1 and TRBJ1-5; no clear D gene. From germline, CDR1 is DFQATT and CDR2 SNEGSKA (reference sequence). This CDR3 is 14 amino acids long. V dropped 3 bases and J dropped 0 bases, with 9 bases sitting between them. For the CDR3, the DNA is TGCAGTGCTAGTGGCGGTAATAGCAATCAGCCCCAGCATTTT. It translates to CSASGGNSNQPQHF.

CDR3 sequence reads: CASSRDRLGAEAFF. CDR3 nucleotides: TGTGCCAGCAGTAGAGACAGGTTAGGAGCTGAAGCTTTCTTT. The chain has TRBV25-1 and TRBJ1-1, with a tentative D call TRBD1 (6 bases). This CDR3 has 14 amino acids. V gave up 5 bases and J gave up 6 bases, with 16 bases separating them. The germline gives CDR1 MGHDK, CDR2 SYGVNS.

The chain combines TRBV27 with TRBJ2-2; D is uncertain. Looked up from germline, CDR1 is MNHEY and CDR2 is SMNVEV (reference sequence). This CDR3 spans 14 amino acids. Trimming shortened V by 0 bases and J by 3 bases, and 5 bases separated the two germline ends. The DNA of the CDR3 is TGTGCCAGCAGTTTATCCCCGGACACCGGGGAGCTGTTTTTT. Translation: CASSLSPDTGELFF.

The chain links TRBV5-1 to TRBJ1-6; perhaps TRBD1 as D (6 bases). The CDR3 runs to 14 residues. Trimming removed 5 bases from V and 6 bases from J, with 12 bases in between. Germline V gene lookup returns CDR1 SGHRS and CDR2 YFSETQ. The CDR3 reads CASSTGKANSPLHF. CDR3 nucleotides: TGCGCCAGCAGTACAGGGAAGGCTAATTCACCCCTCCACTTT.

The J gene is TRBJ2-7, the V gene TRBV12-3 or TRBV12-4; no reliable D call. V was cut by 4 bases and J by 6 bases, with 10 bases left in between. The CDR3 consists of 12 residues. The CDR3 DNA is TGTGCCAGCAGTTGGGCCCCCCCCGAGCAGTACTTC. It is translated as CASSWAPPEQYF.